This T cell receptor (beta chain) was recovered during a study of shared clonotypes between healthy human individuals. The germline CDR1 and CDR2 sequences are MDHEN and SYDVKM. The CDR3 covers 13 residues. V was trimmed by 9 bases and J by 0 bases, leaving 9 bases between them. Naive CD8 populations comprised CD45RO-negative cells positively selected for CCR7, excluding terminally differentiated effector memory CD45RA+ cells. Regarding this clone: Its antigen remains unknown.

Sorted subsets were amplified in replicate PCRs using around 0.2 ug DNA, around 30,000 T cell genomes. Libraries were prepared by immunoSEQ multiplex PCR; TCRdb keeps only in-frame clonotypes and omits some of them. The sample has roughly 570,000 clones, about 98% seen once. General study results and limits: In several donors, roughly 5.2% of naive CD4 clonotypes appeared in common.

The V call is TRBV28, the J call TRBJ2-1; D ambiguous. The clonotype comes from a man younger than 40 in good health. Material for sequencing was naive CD8+ T cells sorted from blood. In nucleotides, the CDR3 is TGTGCCAGTCGCAGGAGCTCCTACAATGAGCAGTTCTTC. It encodes CASRRSSYNEQFF.